This entry lists 6 T cell receptor beta chains sequenced from one sample in a study of spatial heterogeneity in lung cancer. TCRdb fed the 5' RACE reads into MiXCR, producing one record per CDR3 protein. The sample consists of more than 15,000 distinct CDR3 sequences, approximately 19% of them appearing once. Regarding time point: blood at routine non-recurrence follow-up after resection. The sequenced sample was PBMCs, obtained at follow-up. The receptor source for this set is a male donor with early-stage non-small cell lung cancer.

The J gene is TRBJ1-1, the V gene TRBV9; 8 nucleotides match TRBD1. The V gene's germline CDR1 is SGDLS and CDR2 YYNGEE. V lost 4 bases to trimming and J lost 5 bases; unmatched junction nucleotides: 10. The CDR3 runs to 15 residues. In DNA form, the CDR3 reads TGTGCCAGCAGCCCCCAGGGGCAGGGGGCTACTGAAGCTTTCTTT. Translated, it gives CASSPQGQGATEAFF.

CDR3 DNA sequence: TGCGCCAGCCCTCGTCTAGGGGCGTTTAGCTCCTACGAGCAGTACTTC. Translating it yields CASPRLGAFSSYEQYF. The chain joins TRBV23-1 to TRBJ2-7, with D possibly TRBD1 on 5 matching bases. TRBV23-1 is an ORF, and what it does is uncertain. V gave up 8 bases and J gave up 0 bases, with 20 bases separating them. This CDR3 has 16 residues.

This clonotype is medium-sized. This chain connects TRBV27 to TRBJ2-2; D gene uncertain. Between the trimmed V and J ends, which lost 3 bases and 4 bases, there was a span of 6 bases. The CDR3 has 13 residues. Germline V gives CDR1 MNHEY, CDR2 SMNVEV (reference sequence). In nucleotides, the CDR3 is TGTGCCAGCAGTTTTCGTGCCACCGGGGAGCTGTTTTTT. This gives the protein CASSFRATGELFF.

This clonotype has a count of ten or more. The chain carries TRBV10-3 and TRBJ2-3; 8 bases match TRBD2. Germline V gene sequence: CDR1 ENHRY, CDR2 SYGVKD. This CDR3 comprises 18 residues. Germline trimming cut 3 bases from V and 2 bases from J; bases unmatched to any gene: 13. CDR3: CAISDALISGGLTDTQYF. CDR3 DNA: TGTGCCATCAGTGACGCTCTGATAAGCGGGGGACTCACAGATACGCAGTATTTT.

This clonotype is medium-sized. The rearrangement joins TRBV6-2 or TRBV6-3 to TRBJ2-1; D perhaps matches TRBD2 (5 bases). The length of the CDR3 is 14 residues. The germline V gene encodes CDR1 MNHEY and CDR2 SVGEGT. Between the trimmed V and J ends, which lost 0 bases and 6 bases, there was a span of 9 bases. CDR3 sequence: CASSYSHEGNEQFF. Written as DNA, the CDR3 is TGTGCCAGCAGTTACTCCCACGAGGGCAATGAGCAGTTCTTC.

About this clonotype itself: A clone one base away is much larger, so this may be a read error. The chain uses TRBV18 and TRBJ1-2; 8 bases fit TRBD1. CDR1 KGHSH and CDR2 LQKENI come from the germline V gene. The CDR3 is made up of 15 amino acids. The CDR3 nucleotides are TGTACCAGCTCACCAAGGACAGGGACGGTCGATGGCTACACCTTC. Amino acid sequence: CTSSPRTGTVDGYTF.